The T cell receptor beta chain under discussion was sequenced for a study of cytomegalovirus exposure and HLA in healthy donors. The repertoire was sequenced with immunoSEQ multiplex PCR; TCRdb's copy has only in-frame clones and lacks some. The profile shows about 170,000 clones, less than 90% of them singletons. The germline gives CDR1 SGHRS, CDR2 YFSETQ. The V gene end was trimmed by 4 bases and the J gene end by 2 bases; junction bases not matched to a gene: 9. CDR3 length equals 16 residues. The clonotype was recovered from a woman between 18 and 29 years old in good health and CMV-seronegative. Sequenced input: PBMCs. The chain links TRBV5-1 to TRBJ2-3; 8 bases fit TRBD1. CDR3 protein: CASSKPTGEITDTQYF. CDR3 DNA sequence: TGCGCCAGCAGCAAACCGACAGGGGAGATCACAGATACGCAGTATTTT.